A single TCR beta chain is shown here with its context. Mismatch with germline at one junction end may stem from a read error. This sample stems from a study of preoperative IRX-2 immunotherapy in early breast cancer. Noted treatment: preoperative locoregional IRX-2 cytokine immunotherapy. Patients received preoperative, locoregional IRX-2 cytokine immunotherapy in a phase Ib study. Profiled with immunoSEQ multiplex PCR; TCRdb holds only in-frame clones, not every one. The sample yields under 20,000 clones, around four fifths seen once. Per germline, CDR1 MNHGY and CDR2 SAAAGT. The CDR3 is made up of 15 amino acids.

Source: lymph node tissue, taken after IRX-2 immunotherapy. The genes are TRBV6-8 and TRBJ2-3; a possible D gene is TRBD1 (5 bases). This clonotype was obtained from a human donor with breast cancer. For the CDR3, the DNA is TGTGCCATCAGTGGACATCGCACAGCGACAGATACGCAGTATTTT. It yields the protein CAISGHRTATDTQYF.